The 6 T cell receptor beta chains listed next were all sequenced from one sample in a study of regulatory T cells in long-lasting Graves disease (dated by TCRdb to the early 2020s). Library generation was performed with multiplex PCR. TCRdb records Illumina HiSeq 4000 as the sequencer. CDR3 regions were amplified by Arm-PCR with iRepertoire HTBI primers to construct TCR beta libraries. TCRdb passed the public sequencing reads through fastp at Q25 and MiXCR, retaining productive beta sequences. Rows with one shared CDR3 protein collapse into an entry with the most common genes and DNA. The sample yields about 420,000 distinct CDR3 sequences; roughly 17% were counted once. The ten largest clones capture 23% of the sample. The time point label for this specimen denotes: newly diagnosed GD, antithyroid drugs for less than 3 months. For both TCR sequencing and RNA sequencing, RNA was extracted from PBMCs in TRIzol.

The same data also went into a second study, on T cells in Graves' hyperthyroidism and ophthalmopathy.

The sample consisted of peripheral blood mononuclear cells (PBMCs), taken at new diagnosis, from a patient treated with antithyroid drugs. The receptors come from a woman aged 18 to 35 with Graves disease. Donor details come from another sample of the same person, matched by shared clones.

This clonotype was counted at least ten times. The CDR3 DNA sequence: TGTGCCAGCCCTGGGTCTAGCGCATACAATGAGCAGTTCTTC. It codes for CASPGSSAYNEQFF. This chain uses TRBV28 with TRBJ2-1; the D gene is possibly TRBD2 (6 bases). The CDR3 has 14 residues. V was cut by 8 bases and J by 4 bases, with 15 bases left in between. Looked up from germline, CDR1 is MDHEN and CDR2 is SYDVKM.

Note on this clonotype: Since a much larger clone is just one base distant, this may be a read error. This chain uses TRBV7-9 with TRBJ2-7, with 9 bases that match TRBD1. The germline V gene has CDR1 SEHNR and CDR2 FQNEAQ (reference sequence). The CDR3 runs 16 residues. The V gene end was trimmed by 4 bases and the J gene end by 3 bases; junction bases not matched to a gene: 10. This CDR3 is CASSSGQGPLVYEQYF. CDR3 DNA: TGTGCCAGCAGCTCCGGACAGGGGCCCCTAGTCTACGAGCAGTACTTC.

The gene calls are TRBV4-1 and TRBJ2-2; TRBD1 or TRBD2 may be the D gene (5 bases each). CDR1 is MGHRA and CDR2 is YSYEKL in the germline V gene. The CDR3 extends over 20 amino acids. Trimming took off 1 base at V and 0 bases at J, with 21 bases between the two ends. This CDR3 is CASSQVLVFGSGPNTGELFF. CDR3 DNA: TGCGCCAGCAGCCAAGTTCTAGTCTTCGGATCGGGGCCGAACACCGGGGAGCTGTTTTTT.

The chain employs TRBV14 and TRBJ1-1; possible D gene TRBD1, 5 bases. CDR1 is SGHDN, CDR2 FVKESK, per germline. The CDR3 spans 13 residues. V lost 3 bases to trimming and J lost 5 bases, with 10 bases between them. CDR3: CASSQSGWTEAFF. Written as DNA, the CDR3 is TGTGCCAGCAGCCAGTCAGGGTGGACTGAAGCTTTCTTT.

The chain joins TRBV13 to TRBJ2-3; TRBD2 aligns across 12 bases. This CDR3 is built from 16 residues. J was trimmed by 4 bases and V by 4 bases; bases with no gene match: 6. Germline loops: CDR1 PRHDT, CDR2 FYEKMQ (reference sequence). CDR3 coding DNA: TGTGCCAGCAGCTCAAGACTAGCGGGAGTTCCAGATACGCAGTATTTT. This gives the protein CASSSRLAGVPDTQYF.

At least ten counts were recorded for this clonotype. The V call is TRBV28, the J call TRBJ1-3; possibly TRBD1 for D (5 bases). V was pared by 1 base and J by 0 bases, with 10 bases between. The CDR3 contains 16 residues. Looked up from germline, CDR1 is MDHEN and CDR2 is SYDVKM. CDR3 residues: CASSLLRGYSGNTIYF. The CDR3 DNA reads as TGTGCCAGCAGTTTATTACGGGGGTACTCTGGAAACACCATATATTTT.